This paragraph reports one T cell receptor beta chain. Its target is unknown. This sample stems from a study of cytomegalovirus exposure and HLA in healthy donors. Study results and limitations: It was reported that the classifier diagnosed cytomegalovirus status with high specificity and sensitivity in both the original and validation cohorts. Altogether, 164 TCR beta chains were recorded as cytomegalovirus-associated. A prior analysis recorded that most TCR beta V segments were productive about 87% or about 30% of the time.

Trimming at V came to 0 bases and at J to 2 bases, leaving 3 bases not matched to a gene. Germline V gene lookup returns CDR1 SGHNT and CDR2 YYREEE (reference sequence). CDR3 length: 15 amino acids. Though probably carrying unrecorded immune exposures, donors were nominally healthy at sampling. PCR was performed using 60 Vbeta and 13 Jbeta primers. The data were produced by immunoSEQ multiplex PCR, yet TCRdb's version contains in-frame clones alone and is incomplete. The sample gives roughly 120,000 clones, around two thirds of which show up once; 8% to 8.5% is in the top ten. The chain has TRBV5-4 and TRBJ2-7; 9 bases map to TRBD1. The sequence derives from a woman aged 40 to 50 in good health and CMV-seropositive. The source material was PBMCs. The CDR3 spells CASSLGDREAYEQYF. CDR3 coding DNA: TGTGCCAGCAGCTTGGGGGACAGGGAGGCCTACGAGCAGTACTTC.